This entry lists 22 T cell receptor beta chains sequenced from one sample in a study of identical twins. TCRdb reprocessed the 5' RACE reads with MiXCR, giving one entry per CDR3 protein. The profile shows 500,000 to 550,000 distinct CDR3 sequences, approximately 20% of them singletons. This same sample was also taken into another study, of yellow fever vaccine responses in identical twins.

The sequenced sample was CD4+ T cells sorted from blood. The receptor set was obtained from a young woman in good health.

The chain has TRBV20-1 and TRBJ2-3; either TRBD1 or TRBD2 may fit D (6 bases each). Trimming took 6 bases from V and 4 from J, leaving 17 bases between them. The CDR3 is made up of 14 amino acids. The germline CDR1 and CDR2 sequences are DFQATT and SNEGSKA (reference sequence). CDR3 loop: CSADGGGTADTQYF. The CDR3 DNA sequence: TGCAGTGCCGACGGGGGCGGGACCGCAGATACGCAGTATTTT.

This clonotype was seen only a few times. CDR3 sequence: CASTLSGTGNQETQYF. The DNA of the CDR3 is TGCGCCAGCACCCTCTCCGGGACAGGGAACCAAGAGACCCAGTACTTC. J is TRBJ2-5 and V is TRBV5-1; 9 nucleotides agree with TRBD1. CDR3 length: 16 amino acids. CDR1 SGHRS and CDR2 YFSETQ come from the germline V gene. V shed 6 bases and J 0 bases; nucleotides not matched to a gene: 9.

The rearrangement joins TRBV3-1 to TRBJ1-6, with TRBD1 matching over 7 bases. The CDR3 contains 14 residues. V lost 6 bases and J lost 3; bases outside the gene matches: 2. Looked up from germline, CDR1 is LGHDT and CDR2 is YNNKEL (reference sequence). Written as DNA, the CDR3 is TGTGCCAGCAGGCGGACAGGCTATAATTCACCCCTCCACTTT. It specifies CASRRTGYNSPLHF.

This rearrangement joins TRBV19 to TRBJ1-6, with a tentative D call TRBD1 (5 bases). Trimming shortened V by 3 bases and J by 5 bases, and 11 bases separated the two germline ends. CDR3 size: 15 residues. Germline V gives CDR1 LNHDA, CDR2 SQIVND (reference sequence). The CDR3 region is CASSIGRAHNSPLHF. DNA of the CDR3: TGTGCCAGTAGTATTGGCAGGGCCCATAATTCACCCCTCCACTTT. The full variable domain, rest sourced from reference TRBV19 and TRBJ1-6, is DGGITQSPKYLFRKEGQNVTLSCEQNLNHDAMYWYRQDPGQGLRLIYYSQIVNDFQKGDIAEGYSVSREKKESFPLTVTSAQKNPTAFYLCASSIGRAHNSPLHFGNGTRLTVT.

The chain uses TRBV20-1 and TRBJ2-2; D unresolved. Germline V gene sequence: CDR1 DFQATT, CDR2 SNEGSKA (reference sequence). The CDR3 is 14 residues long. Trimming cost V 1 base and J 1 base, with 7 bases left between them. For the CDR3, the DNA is TGCAGTGCTAGAGTCCCAGGGAACACCGGGGAGCTGTTTTTT. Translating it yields CSARVPGNTGELFF.

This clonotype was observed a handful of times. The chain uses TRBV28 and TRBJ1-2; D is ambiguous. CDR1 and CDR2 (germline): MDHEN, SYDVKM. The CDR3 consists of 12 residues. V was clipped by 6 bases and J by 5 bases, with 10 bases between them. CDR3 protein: CASSTSGYGYTF. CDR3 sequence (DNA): TGTGCCAGCAGCACTTCCGGTTATGGCTACACCTTC.

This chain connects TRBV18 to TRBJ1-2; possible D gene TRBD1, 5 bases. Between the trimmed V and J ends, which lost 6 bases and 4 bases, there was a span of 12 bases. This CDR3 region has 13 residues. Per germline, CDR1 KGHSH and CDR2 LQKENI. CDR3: CASSTGPSYGYTF. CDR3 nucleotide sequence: TGTGCCAGCTCCACAGGTCCCAGCTATGGCTACACCTTC.

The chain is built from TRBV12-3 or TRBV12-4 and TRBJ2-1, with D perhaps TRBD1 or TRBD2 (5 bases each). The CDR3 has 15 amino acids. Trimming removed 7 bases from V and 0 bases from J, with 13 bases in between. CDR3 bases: TGTGCCAGCACCCCCCCGAGGGGCTCCTACAATGAGCAGTTCTTC. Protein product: CASTPPRGSYNEQFF.

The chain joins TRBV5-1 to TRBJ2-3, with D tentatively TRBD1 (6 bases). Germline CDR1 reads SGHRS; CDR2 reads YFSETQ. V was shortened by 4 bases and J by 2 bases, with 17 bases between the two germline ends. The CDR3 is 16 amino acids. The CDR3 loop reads CASSATGTPYTDTQYF. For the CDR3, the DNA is TGCGCCAGCAGCGCCACCGGGACACCCTACACAGATACGCAGTATTTT.

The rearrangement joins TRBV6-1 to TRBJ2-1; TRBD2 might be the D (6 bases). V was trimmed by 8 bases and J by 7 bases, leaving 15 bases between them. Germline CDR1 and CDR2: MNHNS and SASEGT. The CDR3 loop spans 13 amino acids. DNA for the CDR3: TGTGCCAGCGGCCGACTAGTAGGTAATGAGCAGTTCTTC. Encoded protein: CASGRLVGNEQFF.

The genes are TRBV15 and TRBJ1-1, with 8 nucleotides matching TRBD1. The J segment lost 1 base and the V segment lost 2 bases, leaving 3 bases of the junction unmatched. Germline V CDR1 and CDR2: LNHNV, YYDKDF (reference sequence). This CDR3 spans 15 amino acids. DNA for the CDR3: TGTGCCACCAGCAGACAGGGGGCTGGGAACACTGAAGCTTTCTTT. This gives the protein CATSRQGAGNTEAFF. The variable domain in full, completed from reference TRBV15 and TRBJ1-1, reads DAMVIQNPRYQVTQFGKPVTLSCSQTLNHNVMYWYQQKSSQAPKLLFHYYDKDFNNEADTPDNFQSRRPNTSFCFLDIRSPGLGDTAMYLCATSRQGAGNTEAFFGQGTRLTVV.

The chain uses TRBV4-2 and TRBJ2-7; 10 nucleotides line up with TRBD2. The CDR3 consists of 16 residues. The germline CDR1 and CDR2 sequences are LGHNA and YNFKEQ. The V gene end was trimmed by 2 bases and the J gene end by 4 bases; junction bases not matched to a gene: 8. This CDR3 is CASSQNPGLAFYEQYF. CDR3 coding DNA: TGTGCCAGCAGCCAAAATCCGGGACTAGCGTTTTACGAGCAGTACTTC.

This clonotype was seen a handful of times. CDR3 sequence (DNA): TGTGCCACCAGTGATTTATTGGGGGCGAACACCGGGGAGCTGTTTTTT. Translating it yields CATSDLLGANTGELFF. The V gene is TRBV24-1, the J gene TRBJ2-2; either TRBD1 or TRBD2 may fit D (5 bases each). Germline-derived CDR1 and CDR2 are KGHDR and SFDVKD. CDR3 length: 16 residues. V lost 1 base and J lost 0, with 8 bases in between.

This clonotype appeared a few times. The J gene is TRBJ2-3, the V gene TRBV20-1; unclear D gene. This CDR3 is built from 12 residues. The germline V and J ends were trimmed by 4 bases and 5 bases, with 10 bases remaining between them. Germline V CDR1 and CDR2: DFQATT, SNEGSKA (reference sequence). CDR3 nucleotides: TGCAGTGCTACTTCAGCTGTAGATACGCAGTATTTT. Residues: CSATSAVDTQYF.

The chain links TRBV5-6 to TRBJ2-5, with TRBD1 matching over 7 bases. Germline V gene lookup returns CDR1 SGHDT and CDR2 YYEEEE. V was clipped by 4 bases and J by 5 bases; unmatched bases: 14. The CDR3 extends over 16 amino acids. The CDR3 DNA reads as TGTGCCAGCAGCCGAGACCCGACAGGGCTAATGGAGACCCAGTACTTC. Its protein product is CASSRDPTGLMETQYF.

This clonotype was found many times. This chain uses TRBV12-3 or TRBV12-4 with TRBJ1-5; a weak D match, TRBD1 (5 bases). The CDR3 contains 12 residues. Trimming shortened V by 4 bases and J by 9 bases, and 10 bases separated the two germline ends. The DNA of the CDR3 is TGTGCCAGCAGTTCTGCAGGGTTGCCCCAGCATTTT. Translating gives CASSSAGLPQHF.

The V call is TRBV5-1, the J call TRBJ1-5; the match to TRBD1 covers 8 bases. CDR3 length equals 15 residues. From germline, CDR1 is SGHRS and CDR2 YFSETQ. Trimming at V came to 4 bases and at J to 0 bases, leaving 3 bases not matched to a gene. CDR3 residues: CASSEQGVSNQPQHF. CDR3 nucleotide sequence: TGCGCCAGCAGCGAACAGGGGGTTAGCAATCAGCCCCAGCATTTT. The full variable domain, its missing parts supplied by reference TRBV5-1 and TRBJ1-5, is KAGVTQTPRYLIKTRGQQVTLSCSPISGHRSVSWYQQTPGQGLQFLFEYFSETQRNKGNFPGRFSGRQFSNSRSEMNVSTLELGDSALYLCASSEQGVSNQPQHFGDGTRLSIL.

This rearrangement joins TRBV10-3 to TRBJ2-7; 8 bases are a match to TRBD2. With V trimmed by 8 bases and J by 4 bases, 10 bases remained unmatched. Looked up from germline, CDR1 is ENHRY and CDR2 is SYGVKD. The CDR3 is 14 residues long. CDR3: CAISPTSGPYEQYV. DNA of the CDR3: TGTGCCATCTCACCAACTAGCGGCCCATACGAGCAGTACGTC.

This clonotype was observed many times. DNA of the CDR3: TGCAGCGTTGATCCACCGGGGAGGACATATGGCTACACCTTC. This translates into CSVDPPGRTYGYTF. The chain recombines TRBV29-1 with TRBJ1-2; tentatively, D is TRBD1 (5 bases). Germline V gene data show CDR1 as SQVTM and CDR2 as ANQGSEA. The CDR3 is 14 residues long. V was pared by 3 bases and J by 5 bases, with 16 bases between.

CDR3 nucleotide sequence: TGTGCCAGCAGTGAACGAGGACAGTCAAATTCACCCCTCCACTTT. Encoded protein: CASSERGQSNSPLHF. The chain is built from TRBV6-1 and TRBJ1-6; maybe TRBD1 (6 bases). CDR1 and CDR2 (germline): MNHNS, SASEGT. There are 15 residues in the CDR3. The V and J ends lost 2 bases and 7 bases respectively, with 12 bases between them.

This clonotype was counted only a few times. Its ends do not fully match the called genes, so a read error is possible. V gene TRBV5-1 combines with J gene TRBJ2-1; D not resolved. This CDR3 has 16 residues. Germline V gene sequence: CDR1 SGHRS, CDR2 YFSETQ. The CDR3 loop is CASSLEGSGGPNEQFF. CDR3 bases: TGCGCCAGCAGTTTGGAAGGGTCGGGTGGCCCCAATGAGCAGTTCTTC.

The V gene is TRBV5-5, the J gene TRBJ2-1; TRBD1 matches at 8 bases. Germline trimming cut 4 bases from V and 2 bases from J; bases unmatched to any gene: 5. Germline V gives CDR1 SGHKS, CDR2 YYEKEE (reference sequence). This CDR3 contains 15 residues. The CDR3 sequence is CASSGTGGTYNEQFF. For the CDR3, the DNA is TGTGCCAGCAGCGGAACAGGGGGGACCTACAATGAGCAGTTCTTC.